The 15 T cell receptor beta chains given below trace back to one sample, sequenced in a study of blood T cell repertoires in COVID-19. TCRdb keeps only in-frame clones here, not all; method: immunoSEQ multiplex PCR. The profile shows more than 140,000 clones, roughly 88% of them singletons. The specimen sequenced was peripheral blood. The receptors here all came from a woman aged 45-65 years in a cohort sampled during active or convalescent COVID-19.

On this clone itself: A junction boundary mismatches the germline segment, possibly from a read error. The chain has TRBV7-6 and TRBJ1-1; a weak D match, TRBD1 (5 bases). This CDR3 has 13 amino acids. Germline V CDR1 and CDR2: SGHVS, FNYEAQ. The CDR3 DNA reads TGTGTCAGCAGCCTCCAGGGTAACACTGAAGCTTTCTTT. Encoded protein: CVSSLQGNTEAFF.

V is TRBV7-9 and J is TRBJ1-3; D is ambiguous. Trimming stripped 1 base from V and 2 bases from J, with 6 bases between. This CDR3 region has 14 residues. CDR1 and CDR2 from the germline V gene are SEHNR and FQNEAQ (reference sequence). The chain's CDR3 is CASSLEDTGNTIYF. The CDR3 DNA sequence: TGTGCCAGCAGCTTAGAAGACACTGGAAACACCATATATTTT.

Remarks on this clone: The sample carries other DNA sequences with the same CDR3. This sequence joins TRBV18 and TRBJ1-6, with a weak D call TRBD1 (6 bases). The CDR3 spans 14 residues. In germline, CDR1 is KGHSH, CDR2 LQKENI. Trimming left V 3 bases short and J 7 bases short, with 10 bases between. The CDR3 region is CASSPGQNNSPLHF. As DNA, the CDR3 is TGTGCCAGCTCACCCGGACAGAACAATTCACCCCTCCACTTT.

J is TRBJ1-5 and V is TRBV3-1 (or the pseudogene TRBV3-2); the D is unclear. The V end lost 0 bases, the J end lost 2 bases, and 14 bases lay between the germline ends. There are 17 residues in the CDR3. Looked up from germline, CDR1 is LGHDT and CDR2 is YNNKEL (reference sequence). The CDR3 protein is CASSQDLGGLGNQPQHF. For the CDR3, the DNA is TGTGCCAGCAGCCAAGATCTTGGAGGGTTGGGCAATCAGCCCCAGCATTTT.

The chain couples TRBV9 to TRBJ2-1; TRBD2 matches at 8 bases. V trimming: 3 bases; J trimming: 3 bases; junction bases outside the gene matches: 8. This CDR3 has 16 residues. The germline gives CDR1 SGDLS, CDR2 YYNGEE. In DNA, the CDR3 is TGTGCCAGCAGCGACGGTCTTAGCGGGGACTACAATGAGCAGTTCTTC. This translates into CASSDGLSGDYNEQFF.

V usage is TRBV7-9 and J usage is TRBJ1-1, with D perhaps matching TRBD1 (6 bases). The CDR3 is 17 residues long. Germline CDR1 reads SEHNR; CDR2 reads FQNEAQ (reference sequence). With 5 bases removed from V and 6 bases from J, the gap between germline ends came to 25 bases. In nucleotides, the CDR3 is TGTGCCAGCAGCCGGCTGACAGGCGAAGAGGGGAGCGCTGAAGCTTTCTTT. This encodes CASSRLTGEEGSAEAFF.

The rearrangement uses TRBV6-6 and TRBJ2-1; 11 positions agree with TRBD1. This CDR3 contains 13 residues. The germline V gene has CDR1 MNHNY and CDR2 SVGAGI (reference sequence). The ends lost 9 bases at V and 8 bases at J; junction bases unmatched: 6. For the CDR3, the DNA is TGTGCCAGTTGGACAGGGGGCTTTTATGAGCAGTTCTTC. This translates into CASWTGGFYEQFF.

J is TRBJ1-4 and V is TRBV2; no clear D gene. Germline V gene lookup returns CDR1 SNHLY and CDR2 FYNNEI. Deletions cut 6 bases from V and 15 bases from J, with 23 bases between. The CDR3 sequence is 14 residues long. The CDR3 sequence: CASSLDSREGLVFF. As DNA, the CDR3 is TGTGCCAGCAGCCTTGACTCACGGGAAGGACTTGTGTTTTTT.

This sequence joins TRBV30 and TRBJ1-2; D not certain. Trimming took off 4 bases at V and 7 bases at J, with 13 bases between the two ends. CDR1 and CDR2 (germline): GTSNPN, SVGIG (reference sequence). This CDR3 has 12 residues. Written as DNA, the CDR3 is TGTGCCTGGACTCGGGTATTCGGTGGCTACACCTTC. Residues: CAWTRVFGGYTF.

CDR3 residues: CASSLDRISSYNEQFF. In nucleotides, the CDR3 is TGTGCCAGCAGCTTAGACCGCATTAGCTCCTACAATGAGCAGTTCTTC. The genes are TRBV7-9 and TRBJ2-1, with D hard to call. In germline, CDR1 is SEHNR, CDR2 FQNEAQ (reference sequence). The V and J ends lost 1 base and 0 bases respectively, with 10 bases between them. The CDR3 covers 16 residues.

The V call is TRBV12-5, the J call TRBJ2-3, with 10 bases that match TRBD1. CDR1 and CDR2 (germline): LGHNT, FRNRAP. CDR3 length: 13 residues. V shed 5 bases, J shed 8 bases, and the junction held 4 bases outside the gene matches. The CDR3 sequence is CASGAGQGFTQYF. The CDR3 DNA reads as TGTGCTAGTGGTGCGGGACAGGGGTTTACGCAGTATTTT.

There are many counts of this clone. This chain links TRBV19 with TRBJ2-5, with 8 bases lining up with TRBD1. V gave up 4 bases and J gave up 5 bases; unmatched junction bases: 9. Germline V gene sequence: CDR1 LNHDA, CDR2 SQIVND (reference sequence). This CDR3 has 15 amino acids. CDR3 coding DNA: TGTGCCAGTAGTAAGACCCAGGGGGCCATGGAGACCCAGTACTTC. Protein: CASSKTQGAMETQYF.

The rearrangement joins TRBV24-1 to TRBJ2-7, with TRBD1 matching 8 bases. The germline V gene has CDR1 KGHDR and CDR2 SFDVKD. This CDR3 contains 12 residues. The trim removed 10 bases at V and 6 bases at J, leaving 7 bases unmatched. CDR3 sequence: CATSQTGAEQYF. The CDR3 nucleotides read TGTGCCACAAGTCAGACAGGGGCCGAGCAGTACTTC.

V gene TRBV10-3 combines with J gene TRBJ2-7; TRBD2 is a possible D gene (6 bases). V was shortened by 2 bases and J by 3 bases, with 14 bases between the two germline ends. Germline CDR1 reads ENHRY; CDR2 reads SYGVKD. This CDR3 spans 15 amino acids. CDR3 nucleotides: TGTGCCATCAGTGAGCCAGGGACCGGGGGCTACGAGCAGTACTTC. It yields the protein CAISEPGTGGYEQYF.

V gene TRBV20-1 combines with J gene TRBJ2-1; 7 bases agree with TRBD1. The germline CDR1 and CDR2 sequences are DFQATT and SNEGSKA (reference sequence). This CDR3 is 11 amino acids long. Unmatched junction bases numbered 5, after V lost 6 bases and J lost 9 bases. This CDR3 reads CSAAQGTEQFF. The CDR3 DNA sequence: TGCAGTGCCGCACAGGGGACTGAGCAGTTCTTC.